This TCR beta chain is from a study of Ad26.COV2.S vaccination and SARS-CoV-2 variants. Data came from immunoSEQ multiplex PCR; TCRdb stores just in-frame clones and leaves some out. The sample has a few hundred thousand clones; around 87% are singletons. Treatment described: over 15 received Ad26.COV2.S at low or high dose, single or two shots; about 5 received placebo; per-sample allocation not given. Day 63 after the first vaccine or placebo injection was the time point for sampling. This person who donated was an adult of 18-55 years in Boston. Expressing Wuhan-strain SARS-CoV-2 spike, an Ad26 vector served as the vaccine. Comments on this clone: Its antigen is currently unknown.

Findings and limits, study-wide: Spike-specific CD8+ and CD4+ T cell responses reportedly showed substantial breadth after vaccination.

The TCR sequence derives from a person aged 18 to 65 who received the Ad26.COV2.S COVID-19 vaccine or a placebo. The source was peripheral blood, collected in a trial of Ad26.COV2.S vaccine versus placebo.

This CDR3 reads CASSDRDRGRGQPQHF. CDR3 DNA: TGTGCCAGCAGTGACCGGGACAGGGGAAGGGGTCAGCCCCAGCATTTT. The chain uses TRBV6-1 and TRBJ1-5, with 10 nucleotides matching TRBD1. The CDR3 runs to 16 residues. Germline CDR1 is MNHNS and CDR2 is SASEGT. V shed 3 bases and J 6 bases; nucleotides not matched to a gene: 8.